Listed below are T cell receptor beta chains from one sample, sequenced in a study of T-cell reconstitution after alpha-beta-depleted transplantation in children. TCRdb re-called the PCR reads through MiXCR, storing one row per CDR3 protein. The sample consists of about 440,000 distinct CDR3 sequences, 43% of them appearing once. This specimen consisted of PBMCs, obtained before TCRalphabeta/CD19-depleted stem cell transplant. The receptors stem from a girl aged 2 to 10 with aplastic anemia, due to receive a stem cell transplant. Both conserved end residues are part of each CDR3. D genes are given only for firm matches. Where a row states a size, it is once, few, many or the class of an expanded clone; other rows omit it.

size: NA
J: TRBJ1-3
D: NA
V: TRBV6-5
CDR3: CASSRQEPLSGNTIYF
DNA: TGTGCCAGCAGTCGACAGGAACCGCTCTCTGGAAACACCATATATTTT

size: few
J: TRBJ2-1
D: TRBD2
V: TRBV4-2
CDR3: CASSQGIRTSGPDNEQFF
DNA: TGTGCCAGCAGCCAAGGTATCCGGACTAGCGGGCCCGACAATGAGCAGTTCTTC

size: NA
J: TRBJ2-7
D: TRBD1
V: TRBV29-1
CDR3: CSVEGTGDREPSYEQYF
DNA: TGCAGCGTTGAAGGGACAGGGGATCGAGAGCCTTCCTACGAGCAGTACTTC

size: NA
J: TRBJ2-2
D: NA
V: TRBV18
CDR3: CASSPGVKSTGELFF
DNA: TGTGCCAGCTCACCAGGAGTGAAGAGCACCGGGGAGCTGTTTTTT

size: few
J: TRBJ2-7
D: TRBD1
V: TRBV3-1
CDR3: CASDWGQGLEQYF
DNA: TGTGCCAGTGACTGGGGACAGGGCTTAGAGCAGTACTTC

size: many
J: TRBJ2-1
D: TRBD2
V: TRBV7-2
CDR3: CASSYSGRALNEQFF
DNA: TGTGCCAGCAGTTATAGCGGGAGGGCCCTCAATGAGCAGTTCTTC

size: many
J: TRBJ2-7
D: NA
V: TRBV12-3/TRBV12-4
CDR3: CASSLGPYGITYEQYF
DNA: TGTGCCAGCAGTTTAGGACCTTACGGGATTACCTACGAGCAGTACTTC

size: NA
J: TRBJ2-1
D: TRBD2
V: TRBV7-9
CDR3: CASSFQLAGPLTEQFF
DNA: TGTGCCAGCAGCTTCCAACTAGCGGGACCCCTCACTGAGCAGTTCTTC

size: once
J: TRBJ2-2
D: NA
V: TRBV4-1
CDR3: CASSQNWNTGELFF
DNA: TGCGCCAGCAGCCAAAACTGGAACACCGGGGAGCTGTTTTTT

size: NA
J: TRBJ2-7
D: TRBD2
V: TRBV20-1
CDR3: CSARTSSYEQYF
DNA: TGCAGTGCGCGGACTAGCAGCTACGAGCAGTACTTC

size: NA
J: TRBJ2-5
D: NA
V: TRBV7-2
CDR3: CASSSLGTIHETQYF
DNA: TGTGCCAGCAGCTCTTTAGGGACAATCCATGAGACCCAGTACTTC

size: few
J: TRBJ2-2
D: NA
V: TRBV20-1
CDR3: CSASRTGELFF
DNA: TGCAGTGCTAGTAGGACCGGGGAGCTGTTTTTT

size: NA
J: TRBJ2-5
D: NA
V: TRBV5-1
CDR3: CASSWRPSFQETQYF
DNA: TGCGCCAGCAGCTGGCGACCGTCGTTCCAAGAGACCCAGTACTTC

size: many
J: TRBJ2-7
D: TRBD2
V: TRBV6-5
CDR3: CASSYGGAGFYEQYF
DNA: TGTGCCAGCAGTTACGGGGGAGCGGGATTTTACGAGCAGTACTTC

size: NA
J: TRBJ1-5
D: TRBD1
V: TRBV20-1
CDR3: CSARDQRGRQPQHF
DNA: TGCAGTGCTAGAGATCAGAGGGGGCGGCAGCCCCAGCATTTT

size: few
J: TRBJ2-3
D: NA
V: TRBV29-1
CDR3: CSVAQRGTDTQYF
DNA: TGCAGCGTTGCCCAGCGGGGCACAGATACGCAGTATTTT

size: NA
J: TRBJ2-7
D: TRBD2
V: TRBV20-1
CDR3: CSAKTSGKYEQYF
DNA: TGCAGTGCTAAGACTAGCGGGAAGTACGAGCAGTACTTC

size: many
J: TRBJ2-1
D: NA
V: TRBV7-2
CDR3: CASSLPGIYNEQFF
DNA: TGTGCCAGCAGCTTACCGGGGATCTACAATGAGCAGTTCTTC

size: once
J: TRBJ2-7
D: TRBD1
V: TRBV4-1
CDR3: CASSQGTGGAEQYF
DNA: TGCGCCAGCAGCCAAGGGACAGGGGGGGCCGAGCAGTACTTC

size: NA
J: TRBJ1-5
D: NA
V: TRBV4-2
CDR3: CASSLTDSNQPQHF
DNA: TGTGCCAGCAGCCTGACGGATAGCAATCAGCCCCAGCATTTT

size: NA
J: TRBJ1-1
D: NA
V: TRBV20-1
CDR3: CSARDYAKGTEAFF
DNA: TGCAGTGCTAGAGATTATGCGAAGGGCACTGAAGCTTTCTTT

size: NA
J: TRBJ2-2
D: TRBD2
V: TRBV5-4
CDR3: CASSFRTSGRRSGELFF
DNA: TGTGCCAGCAGCTTTAGGACTAGCGGGAGGCGGAGCGGGGAGCTGTTTTTT

size: NA
J: TRBJ2-3
D: NA
V: TRBV20-1
CDR3: CSARSRRGTDTQYF
DNA: TGCAGTGCTAGAAGTCGGAGGGGCACAGATACGCAGTATTTT

size: many
J: TRBJ1-1
D: TRBD1
V: TRBV28
CDR3: CASRPQGGKAFF
DNA: TGTGCCAGCAGGCCTCAGGGGGGTAAGGCTTTCTTT

size: many
J: TRBJ2-2
D: NA
V: TRBV5-1
CDR3: CASSFHGAGTGELFF
DNA: TGCGCCAGCAGCTTCCACGGGGCGGGGACCGGGGAGCTGTTTTTT

size: NA
J: TRBJ2-7
D: TRBD1
V: TRBV10-3
CDR3: CAISARQGATYEQYF
DNA: TGTGCCATCAGTGCAAGACAGGGGGCGACCTACGAGCAGTACTTC

size: NA
J: TRBJ2-7
D: TRBD2
V: TRBV15
CDR3: CATSTGLQKPYEQYF
DNA: TGTGCCACCAGCACGGGACTACAGAAACCCTACGAGCAGTACTTC

size: NA
J: TRBJ1-1
D: NA
V: TRBV11-1
CDR3: CASSPTPSGGKEAFF
DNA: TGTGCCAGCAGCCCTACCCCGTCTGGGGGGAAAGAAGCTTTCTTT

size: NA
J: TRBJ2-7
D: TRBD2
V: TRBV7-9
CDR3: CASSRRTSGEQYF
DNA: TGTGCCAGCAGCCGCCGGACTAGCGGCGAGCAGTACTTC

size: NA
J: TRBJ2-3
D: NA
V: TRBV2
CDR3: CARRGGYSTDTQYF
DNA: TGTGCCAGACGTGGGGGGTATAGCACAGATACGCAGTATTTT

size: NA
J: TRBJ2-7
D: NA
V: TRBV4-1
CDR3: CASSQMGGLGSYEQYF
DNA: TGCGCCAGCAGCCAAATGGGGGGACTGGGGTCCTACGAGCAGTACTTC

size: NA
J: TRBJ2-3
D: NA
V: TRBV5-1
CDR3: CASSSQKADTQYF
DNA: TGCGCCAGCAGCTCGCAAAAGGCAGATACGCAGTATTTT

size: NA
J: TRBJ2-7
D: TRBD1
V: TRBV6-1
CDR3: CASTRDRGLYEQYF
DNA: TGTGCCAGCACACGGGACAGGGGGCTATACGAGCAGTACTTC

size: NA
J: TRBJ2-2
D: TRBD2
V: TRBV7-8
CDR3: CASSPRLAGKTGELFF
DNA: TGTGCCAGCAGCCCCCGACTAGCGGGAAAAACCGGGGAGCTGTTTTTT

size: few
J: TRBJ2-7
D: TRBD2
V: TRBV20-1
CDR3: CSARDGGRVHEQYF
DNA: TGCAGTGCTAGAGACGGCGGGAGGGTCCACGAGCAGTACTTC

size: NA
J: TRBJ2-1
D: TRBD2
V: TRBV30
CDR3: CAWTSGLADSYNEQFF
DNA: TGTGCCTGGACATCGGGACTAGCGGATTCCTACAATGAGCAGTTCTTC

size: NA
J: TRBJ1-1
D: TRBD1
V: TRBV12-3/TRBV12-4
CDR3: CASSPGQGAGNTEAFF
DNA: TGTGCCAGCAGCCCTGGACAGGGGGCGGGAAACACTGAAGCTTTCTTT

size: many
J: TRBJ1-2
D: NA
V: TRBV6-5
CDR3: CASSLDSDFYGYTF
DNA: TGTGCCAGCAGTTTGGACAGCGACTTCTATGGCTACACCTTC

size: many
J: TRBJ2-7
D: NA
V: TRBV7-2
CDR3: CASSSERAYEQYF
DNA: TGTGCCAGCAGCTCGGAGCGGGCCTACGAGCAGTACTTC

size: many
J: TRBJ1-2
D: NA
V: TRBV28
CDR3: CASSFEGTPNYGYTF
DNA: TGTGCCAGCAGTTTCGAGGGGACACCTAACTATGGCTACACCTTC

size: NA
J: TRBJ2-1
D: NA
V: TRBV12-3/TRBV12-4
CDR3: CASSSPPGDEQFF
DNA: TGTGCCAGCAGTTCCCCCCCGGGTGATGAGCAGTTCTTC

size: NA
J: TRBJ2-2
D: TRBD2
V: TRBV7-3
CDR3: CASSVQGTSGTNTGELFF
DNA: TGTGCCAGCAGCGTACAGGGGACTAGCGGGACGAACACCGGGGAGCTGTTTTTT

size: many
J: TRBJ2-5
D: TRBD1
V: TRBV12-3/TRBV12-4
CDR3: CASSTGVDTQYF
DNA: TGTGCCAGCAGTACAGGGGTGGATACCCAGTACTTC

size: many
J: TRBJ2-1
D: NA
V: TRBV24-1
CDR3: CATSDWDGYNEQFF
DNA: TGTGCCACCAGTGACTGGGACGGCTACAATGAGCAGTTCTTC

size: NA
J: TRBJ1-2
D: NA
V: TRBV28
CDR3: CAGGGRLYGYTF
DNA: TGTGCCGGCGGGGGGCGACTCTATGGCTACACCTTC

size: NA
J: TRBJ2-7
D: TRBD2
V: TRBV9
CDR3: CASSVSGSGYEQYF
DNA: TGTGCCAGCAGCGTAAGTGGTAGCGGGTACGAGCAGTACTTC